This T cell receptor (beta chain) was obtained from a study of CD8 T cells in Susac syndrome. General study results and limits: It was acknowledged in the study that the number of individuals who were included in its TCR sequencing and HLA analysis was relatively small.

Reverse transcription of roughly 0.5 to 1 ug RNA used random hexamers. One entry per CDR3 protein results from TCRdb running MiXCR on the immunoSEQ multiplex PCR reads. The sample has 400,000 to 550,000 distinct CDR3 sequences, about 85% seen once. V lost 5 bases to trimming and J lost 2 bases, with 13 bases between them. From germline, CDR1 is MDHEN and CDR2 SYDVKM. The length of the CDR3 is 14 residues. This clonotype was counted a few times. What it binds is unknown. In blood CD8+ and CD4+ T cells, TCR beta underwent sequencing. The J gene is TRBJ2-7, the V gene TRBV28; the D gene could be TRBD1 or TRBD2 (6 bases each). This clonotype was obtained from a human donor with multiple sclerosis. Material for sequencing was CD8+ T cells from PBMCs. In DNA form, the CDR3 reads TGTGCCAGCAGTCCCCTCGGGGGCACCTACGAGCAGTACTTC. Translated: CASSPLGGTYEQYF.